Sequencing of this TCR beta chain was carried out in a study of early T cells in non-severe SARS-CoV-2 infection. The CDR3 has 15 amino acids. After removal of 1 base from V and 3 bases from J, the junction contained 2 bases not matched to a gene. Germline lookup yields CDR1 SEHNR and CDR2 FQNEAQ (reference sequence). This clonotype was found many times. TCRdb reanalysed the 5' RACE reads using MiXCR and keeps one entry per CDR3 protein. This table has more than 35,000 distinct CDR3 sequences, under 5% appearing once. Sequenced input: whole blood. V is TRBV7-9 and J is TRBJ2-1; TRBD2 matches 8 bases. The receptor was isolated from an adult who was a healthcare worker with PCR-confirmed SARS-CoV-2 infection or an uninfected control (not recorded which). Here the CDR3 DNA reads TGTGCCAGCAGCTTAGTCGGGACTAGCTACAATGAGCAGTTCTTC. Its protein product is CASSLVGTSYNEQFF.